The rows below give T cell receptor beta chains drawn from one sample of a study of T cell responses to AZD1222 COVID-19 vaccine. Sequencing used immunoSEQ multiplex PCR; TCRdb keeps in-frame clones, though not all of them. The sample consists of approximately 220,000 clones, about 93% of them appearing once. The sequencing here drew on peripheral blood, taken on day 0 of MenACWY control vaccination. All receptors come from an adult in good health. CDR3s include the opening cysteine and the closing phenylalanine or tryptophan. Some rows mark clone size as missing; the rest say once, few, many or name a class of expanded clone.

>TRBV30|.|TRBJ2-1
CATLSYNEQFF
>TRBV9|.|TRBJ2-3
CASSVVADTQYF
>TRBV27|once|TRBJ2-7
CASGKTGYEQYF
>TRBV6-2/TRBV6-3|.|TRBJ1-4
CASSQTGFQEKLFF
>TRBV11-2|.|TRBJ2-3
CASSLSRQEGYTQYF
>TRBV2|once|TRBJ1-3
CASSGTGFDTIYF
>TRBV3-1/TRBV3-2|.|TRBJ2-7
CASSQGRDRDEQYF
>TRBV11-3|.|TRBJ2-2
CASSWGQGNTGELFF
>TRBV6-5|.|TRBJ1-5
CASGIGNQPQHF
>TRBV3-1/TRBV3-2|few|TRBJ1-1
CASSPAGGTTEAFF
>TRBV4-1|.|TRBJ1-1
CASSQGRVRLLEAFF
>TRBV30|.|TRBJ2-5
CAALAGGETQYF
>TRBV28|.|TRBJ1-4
CASSSPGGTNEKLFF
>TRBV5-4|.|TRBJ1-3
CASSLVGGSTIYF
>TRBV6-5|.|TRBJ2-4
CASSYEGAAKNIQYF
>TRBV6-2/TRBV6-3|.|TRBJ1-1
CASSLGRNTEAFF
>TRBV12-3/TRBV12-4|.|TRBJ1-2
CASSLGALYGYTF
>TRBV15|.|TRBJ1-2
CATSRPPGNYGYTF
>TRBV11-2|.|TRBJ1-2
CASSPGRGAYGYTF
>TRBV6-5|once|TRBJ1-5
CASSYSENQPQHF
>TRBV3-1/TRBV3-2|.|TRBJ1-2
CASSQAGNYGYTF
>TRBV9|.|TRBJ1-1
CASSDLPGTEAFF
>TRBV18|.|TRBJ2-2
CASSPQGAGNTGELFF
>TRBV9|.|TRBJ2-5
CASSASGGPETQYF
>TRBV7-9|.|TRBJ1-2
CASSYDTGTGGYGYTF
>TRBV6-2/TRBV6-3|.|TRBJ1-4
CASSGLNEKLFF
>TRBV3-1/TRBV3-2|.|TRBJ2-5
CASSRGAFQETQYF
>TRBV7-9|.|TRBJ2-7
CASSVGHEQYF
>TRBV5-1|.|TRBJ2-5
CASSGSGGETQYF
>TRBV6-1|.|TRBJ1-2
CASSEVTGAGGYTF
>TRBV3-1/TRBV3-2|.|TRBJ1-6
CASSELGNSPLHF
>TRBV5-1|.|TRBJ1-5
CASSFGSGSNQPQHF
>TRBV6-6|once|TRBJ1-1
CASSLRGEAFF
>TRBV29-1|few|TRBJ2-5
CSAEQGTETQYF
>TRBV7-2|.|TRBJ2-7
CASSTRDNYEQYF
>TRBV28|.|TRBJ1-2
CASSLKGYGYTF
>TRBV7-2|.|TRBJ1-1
CASSKLDGARTEAFF
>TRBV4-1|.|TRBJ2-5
CASSQDGSGGKETQYF
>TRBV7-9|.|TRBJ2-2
CASSRTSGDTGELFF
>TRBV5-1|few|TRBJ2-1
CASSFIQRGYNEQFF
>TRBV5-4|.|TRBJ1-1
CASSLAGLKTEAFF
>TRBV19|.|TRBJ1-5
CASRRMDDSNQPQHF
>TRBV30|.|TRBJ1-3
CAWSVAGAGNTIYF
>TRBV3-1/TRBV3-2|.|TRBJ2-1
CASSRTGTGGNEQFF
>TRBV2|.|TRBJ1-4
CASSERQGIGKLFF
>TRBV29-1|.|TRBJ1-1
CSVFAAARYEAFF
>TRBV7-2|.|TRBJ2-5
CASSLGARETQYF
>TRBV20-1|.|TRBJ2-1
CSASYEQFF
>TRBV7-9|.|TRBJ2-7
CASSQTSLGEQYF
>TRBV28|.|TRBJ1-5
CASTPSGRTPISNQPQHF
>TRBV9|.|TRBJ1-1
CASSRGSGNTEAFF
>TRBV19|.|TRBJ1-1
CASSIRGTGGRVLTEAFF
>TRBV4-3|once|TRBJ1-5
CASSQDRGSQPQHF